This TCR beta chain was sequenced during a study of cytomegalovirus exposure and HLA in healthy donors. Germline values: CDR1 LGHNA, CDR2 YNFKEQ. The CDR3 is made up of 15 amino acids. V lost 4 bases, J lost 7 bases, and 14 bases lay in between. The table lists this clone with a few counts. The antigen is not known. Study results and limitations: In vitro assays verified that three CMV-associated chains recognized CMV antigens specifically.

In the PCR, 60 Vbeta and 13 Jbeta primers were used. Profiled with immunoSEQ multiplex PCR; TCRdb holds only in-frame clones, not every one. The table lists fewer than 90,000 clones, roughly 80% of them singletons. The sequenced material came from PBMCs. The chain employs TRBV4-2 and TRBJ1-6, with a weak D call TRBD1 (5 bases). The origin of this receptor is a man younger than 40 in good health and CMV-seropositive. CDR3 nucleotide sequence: TGTGCCAGCAGCCCCTACGGAACAGGCAATTCACCCCTCCACTTT. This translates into CASSPYGTGNSPLHF.